A single sample is the source of the 24 T cell receptor beta chains below, sequenced in a study of T-cell reconstitution after alpha-beta-depleted transplantation in children. Construction of the TCRbeta library involved unique molecular identifiers. TCRdb re-called the PCR reads with MiXCR, one entry per CDR3 protein. Here the sample spans about 540,000 distinct CDR3 sequences, 27% being singletons. The sequences come from PBMCs, collected before TCRalphabeta/CD19-depleted stem cell transplant. The receptor set was obtained from a boy under two years old with Wiskott-Aldrich syndrome, due to receive a stem cell transplant.

This clonotype was found a few times. The V and J genes are TRBV20-1 and TRBJ2-7; 9 bases are shared with TRBD2. CDR1 and CDR2 from the germline V gene are DFQATT and SNEGSKA (reference sequence). The V gene end was trimmed by 3 bases and the J gene end by 0 bases; junction bases not matched to a gene: 9. The CDR3 covers 16 residues. Here the CDR3 DNA reads TGCAGTGCTAGTGCGATAGCGGGAGCGAGCTCCTACGAGCAGTACTTC. This translates into CSASAIAGASSYEQYF.

The chain links TRBV10-3 to TRBJ1-1, with TRBD1 matching over 8 bases. V was pared by 7 bases and J by 5 bases, with 6 bases of the junction left unmatched. The CDR3 consists of 13 residues. Germline V gives CDR1 ENHRY, CDR2 SYGVKD. The CDR3 reads CAITGGAGTEAFF. CDR3 bases: TGTGCCATCACAGGGGGCGCCGGTACTGAAGCTTTCTTT.

This clonotype occurred a few times. CDR3 amino acids: CSARQVSAWSEQYF. CDR3 sequence (DNA): TGCAGCGCCCGACAGGTGTCGGCCTGGTCCGAGCAGTACTTC. V and J are TRBV29-1 and TRBJ2-7; D is perhaps TRBD1 (6 bases). Per germline, CDR1 SQVTM and CDR2 ANQGSEA. The CDR3 sequence is 14 residues long. The V gene lost 7 bases and the J gene lost 6 bases, with 22 bases spanning the gap.

The CDR3 DNA reads TGTGCCAGCAGCTTGCATTGGGAAAGGGACTACGAGCAGTACTTC. Its translation is CASSLHWERDYEQYF. The rearrangement uses TRBV5-5 and TRBJ2-7; D remains unclear. The CDR3 spans 15 residues. The ends were cut back, 1 base at V and 3 bases at J, with 14 bases in the middle. Germline-derived CDR1 and CDR2 are SGHKS and YYEKEE (reference sequence).

This chain links TRBV5-1 with TRBJ2-3; the match to TRBD1 covers 9 bases. J lost 4 bases, V lost 0 bases, and 3 bases had no gene match. Germline lookup yields CDR1 SGHRS and CDR2 YFSETQ. The CDR3 has 15 residues. The CDR3 DNA is TGCGCCAGCAGCTTGGCTAGGACAGGGGCAGATACGCAGTATTTT. Translated: CASSLARTGADTQYF.

V gene TRBV28 combines with J gene TRBJ1-2, with 7 nucleotides matching TRBD1. Germline CDR1 MDHEN, CDR2 SYDVKM. The CDR3 is made up of 15 amino acids. With 6 bases clipped from V and 0 bases from J, the junction kept 7 bases outside the gene matches. The CDR3 nucleotides read TGTGCCAGCAGGATGTCGGACAGGCCTAACTATGGCTACACCTTC. Its translation: CASRMSDRPNYGYTF.

The chain combines TRBV20-1 with TRBJ2-1; 12 positions agree with TRBD2. From germline, CDR1 is DFQATT and CDR2 SNEGSKA (reference sequence). Unmatched junction bases numbered 4, after V lost 1 base and J lost 3 bases. The CDR3 is 16 amino acids. This CDR3 reads CSARAGLAGRYNEQFF. In DNA form, the CDR3 reads TGCAGTGCTAGAGCCGGACTAGCGGGACGCTACAATGAGCAGTTCTTC.

This clonotype showed up just once. The genes are TRBV5-1 and TRBJ2-2; 7 bases agree with TRBD1. V dropped 6 bases and J dropped 5; count of bases not matched to a gene: 10. The CDR3 length is 15 residues. Germline V lookup: CDR1 SGHRS, CDR2 YFSETQ. CDR3 sequence reads: CASKTGLTGTGELFF. CDR3 DNA: TGCGCCAGCAAAACGGGTCTGACAGGGACCGGGGAGCTGTTTTTT.

This clonotype has a handful of counts. The V and J genes are TRBV5-1 and TRBJ2-3, with unresolved D. V was clipped by 7 bases and J by 0 bases, with 12 bases between them. Germline V gene sequence: CDR1 SGHRS, CDR2 YFSETQ. This CDR3 spans 14 amino acids. CDR3 nucleotides: TGCGCCAGCGCAACAGCTTTAAGCACAGATACGCAGTATTTT. Translation: CASATALSTDTQYF.

The genes are TRBV24-1 and TRBJ1-2; TRBD1 matches 7 bases. Losses at the gene ends were 4 bases for V and 8 bases for J; bases not matched to a gene: 6. This CDR3 contains 13 residues. CDR1 KGHDR and CDR2 SFDVKD come from the germline V gene. The CDR3 sequence: CATSETTGRGYTF. As DNA, the CDR3 is TGTGCCACCAGTGAGACGACAGGGAGAGGCTACACCTTC.

V is TRBV2 and J is TRBJ1-5, with 7 bases fitting TRBD1. The trim removed 5 bases at V and 7 bases at J, leaving 11 bases unmatched. The CDR3 is 15 amino acids. Germline V CDR1 and CDR2: SNHLY, FYNNEI. The DNA for the CDR3 is TGTGCCAGCAGTCTTCTTACAGGGACAGTCCAGCCCCAGCATTTT. Protein product: CASSLLTGTVQPQHF.

This clonotype was observed a few times. The rearrangement links TRBV10-3 to TRBJ2-1; D perhaps matches TRBD1 (6 bases). V was trimmed by 5 bases and J by 10 bases, leaving 9 bases between them. The germline CDR1 and CDR2 sequences are ENHRY and SYGVKD. The CDR3 loop spans 11 amino acids. The CDR3 nucleotides are TGTGCCATCAGTATCGGACAGGAGCAGTTCTTC. Translation gives CAISIGQEQFF.

The V call is TRBV11-2, the J call TRBJ2-4, with D possibly matching TRBD1 (5 bases). Trimming shortened V by 9 bases and J by 0 bases, and 9 bases separated the two germline ends. The CDR3 runs 13 residues. Per germline, CDR1 SGHAT and CDR2 FQNNGV. Here the CDR3 reads CASRTLAKNIQYF. CDR3 DNA: TGTGCCAGTCGGACACTAGCCAAAAACATTCAGTACTTC. Complete variable domain (other parts from reference TRBV11-2 and TRBJ2-4): EAGVAQSPRYKIIEKRQSVAFWCNPISGHATLYWYQQILGQGPKLLIQFQNNGVVDDSQLPKDRFSAERLKGVDSTLKIQPAKLEDSAVYLCASRTLAKNIQYFGAGTRLSVL.

The rearrangement links TRBV3-1 to TRBJ1-1; 8 bases fit TRBD1. From germline, CDR1 is LGHDT and CDR2 YNNKEL (reference sequence). V shed 3 bases and J 5 bases; nucleotides not matched to a gene: 8. The CDR3 totals 15 residues. This chain's CDR3 is CASSQEDRAETEAFF. The CDR3 DNA sequence: TGTGCCAGCAGCCAGGAGGACAGGGCCGAAACTGAAGCTTTCTTT.

The V call is TRBV29-1, the J call TRBJ2-5, with D tentatively TRBD1 or TRBD2 (5 bases each). Germline-derived CDR1 and CDR2 are SQVTM and ANQGSEA. V was trimmed by 6 bases and J by 4 bases, leaving 21 bases between them. The CDR3 length is 15 residues. The CDR3 protein is CSVVDRDVWRETQYF. DNA for the CDR3: TGCAGCGTAGTGGATCGGGACGTTTGGCGAGAGACCCAGTACTTC.

The chain combines TRBV10-3 with TRBJ2-6, with 8 nucleotides matching TRBD1. V lost 3 bases, J lost 3 bases, and 7 bases stayed unmatched. The CDR3 totals 17 residues. Germline V CDR1 and CDR2: ENHRY, SYGVKD. The DNA of the CDR3 is TGTGCCATCAGTGAAAAAACAGGGGGAAGTGGGGCCAACGTCCTGACTTTC. It translates to CAISEKTGGSGANVLTF.

This clonotype has just a few counts. The rearrangement links TRBV12-3 or TRBV12-4 to TRBJ1-2; TRBD1 agrees at 9 bases. The CDR3 extends over 14 amino acids. J gave up 4 bases and V 6 bases, and 6 bases lay outside the gene matches. The DNA for the CDR3 is TGTGCCAGCAGATTGACAGGGGGGATCTATGGCTACACCTTC. It yields the protein CASRLTGGIYGYTF.

This chain joins TRBV28 and TRBJ2-3; 8 bases are a match to TRBD2. Germline V CDR1 and CDR2: MDHEN, SYDVKM. The V gene end was trimmed by 10 bases and the J gene end by 1 base; junction bases not matched to a gene: 7. This CDR3 is built from 14 residues. Written as DNA, the CDR3 is TGTGCCACTAGTACTAGCGGAGGCACAGATACGCAGTATTTT. It codes for CATSTSGGTDTQYF. The entire variable domain, with the rest obtained from reference TRBV28 and TRBJ2-3, is as follows: DVKVTQSSRYLVKRTGEKVFLECVQDMDHENMFWYRQDPGLGLRLIYFSYDVKMKEKGDIPEGYSVSREKKERFSLILESASTNQTSMYLCATSTSGGTDTQYFGPGTRLTVL.

This chain connects TRBV18 to TRBJ2-7; D uncertain. V lost 3 bases, J lost 0 bases, and 15 bases lay in between. Germline CDR1 KGHSH, CDR2 LQKENI. The CDR3 is made up of 16 amino acids. CDR3 protein: CASSPFGQASSYEQYF. The CDR3 DNA follows: TGTGCCAGCTCACCGTTTGGGCAGGCTAGCTCCTACGAGCAGTACTTC.

This sequence joins TRBV20-1 and TRBJ2-1, with D possibly matching TRBD1 (5 bases). V was cut by 6 bases and J by 5 bases, with 11 bases left in between. Per germline, CDR1 DFQATT and CDR2 SNEGSKA (reference sequence). This CDR3 is 12 amino acids long. CDR3 sequence (DNA): TGCAGTGCGCACAGACAGAACAATGAGCAGTTCTTC. Translation: CSAHRQNNEQFF.

This clonotype was seen a handful of times. J is TRBJ1-2 and V is TRBV9; possibly TRBD1 for D (5 bases). The CDR3 sequence is 13 residues long. Germline V lookup: CDR1 SGDLS, CDR2 YYNGEE. Trimming pared 4 bases from V and 6 bases from J, leaving 13 bases between. This chain's CDR3 is CASSPGTRDGYTF. The CDR3 coding sequence is TGTGCCAGCAGCCCCGGAACCAGGGATGGCTACACCTTC.

The chain is built from TRBV5-5 and TRBJ2-1; D is perhaps TRBD1 or TRBD2 (5 bases each). The germline gives CDR1 SGHKS, CDR2 YYEKEE (reference sequence). The V and J ends lost 4 bases and 5 bases respectively, with 13 bases between them. This CDR3 contains 14 residues. CDR3 in amino acids: CASSGREIDNEQFF. The CDR3 DNA sequence: TGTGCCAGCAGCGGCAGGGAGATAGACAATGAGCAGTTCTTC.

This clonotype was detected only a few times. V is TRBV12-3 or TRBV12-4 and J is TRBJ2-1; perhaps D is TRBD1 or TRBD2 (5 bases each). V shed 2 bases and J shed 3 bases, with 11 bases lying between them. This CDR3 comprises 15 residues. The CDR3 is CASSLNGGNYNEQFF. The CDR3 DNA reads TGTGCCAGCAGTTTAAATGGGGGTAACTACAATGAGCAGTTCTTC.

In this sample, this clonotype turned up a few times. The rearrangement links TRBV5-8 to TRBJ2-5, with TRBD2 matching 7 bases. Germline CDR1 is SGHTS and CDR2 is YDEGEE. CDR3 length equals 15 residues. V gave up 0 bases and J gave up 5 bases; unmatched junction bases: 7. The CDR3: CASSLAASGGETQYF. The CDR3 DNA is TGTGCCAGCAGCTTGGCGGCTAGCGGCGGGGAGACCCAGTACTTC.